This entry features one TCR beta chain sequence. Its antigen is as yet unknown. The repertoire was sequenced with immunoSEQ multiplex PCR; TCRdb's copy has only in-frame clones and lacks some. The table shows 15,000 to 20,000 clones, with 88% occurring only once. This entry belongs to a study of PD-1 blockade in classical Hodgkin lymphoma. Turning to the study itself: On a schedule of every 2 weeks, patients received nivolumab 3 mg/kg intravenously.

Germline trimming cut 0 bases from V and 7 bases from J; bases unmatched to any gene: 5. Per the germline V gene, CDR1 is SGHDT and CDR2 is YYEEEE. This CDR3 is 14 amino acids long. Time point defined: cycle 4 day 1 (C4D1), after 5 to 7 weeks of nivolumab. Every patient experienced relapse after autologous stem cell transplantation, and brentuximab vedotin exposure varied. Thawed PBMCs supplied CD8+ T cells via magnetic negative selection. Study observations and caveats: For complete responders, baseline diversity was comparable to that of newly diagnosed patients. CD4+ TCR diversity climbed significantly by C4D1, unlike CD8+ TCR diversity.

V gene TRBV5-6 combines with J gene TRBJ2-3, with TRBD2 matching 7 bases. The TCR sequence derives from a human donor with classical Hodgkin lymphoma. Material: CD8+ T cells from blood, obtained before the fourth cycle of nivolumab. Here the CDR3 reads CASSLDPAGYTQYF. The CDR3 DNA reads as TGTGCCAGCAGCTTGGATCCAGCGGGGTATACGCAGTATTTT.